This T cell receptor (delta chain) was identified in a study of gamma delta lymphoproliferative disorders and STAT genes (dated by TCRdb to the late 2010s). At the level of the whole study: Gamma-chain libraries were prepared from at least 50 ng of genomic DNA using the LymphoTrack Dx TCRG Assay. Delta-chain libraries followed the EuroClonality-NGS working group standard operating procedure, because no corresponding Invivoscribe delta assay was available. The study profiled TCR gamma and delta CDR3 repertoires by deep sequencing in Tgammadelta lymphoproliferative disease patients and healthy controls, within a larger immunophenotypic and STAT-mutation study. To confirm results, a couple of gamma-chain samples and every delta-chain sample were sequenced twice. Broader findings and caveats from the paper: It was noted by the authors that NGS specificity may be reduced at low frequencies, so confirmation of the public or private nature of leukemic clones is needed. Almost every major gamma and delta clonotype in patients was public, meaning shared with at least one healthy donor, and only two gamma clonotypes were private to disease. When whole repertoires were clustered, gamma repertoires from patients grouped apart from those of healthy controls, but delta repertoires did not separate between the groups. Leukemic cells were skewed toward terminal effectors, whereas control T cells likely spanned varied maturation stages, a difference potentially limiting comparisons between patients and controls.

This clone has only a few counts. Its binding antigen is unknown. Since a far larger clone is one base different, this is likely a read error. The same CDR3 can be traced to other DNA sequences in this sample. Both library preparation methods relied on multiplex PCR with primers aimed at conserved V and J regions of the TCR genes. Amplicons were purified, pooled and sequenced on an Illumina MiSeq platform. Regarding the original processing steps: V(D)J alignment, clonotype assembly and translation were handled by MiXCR, while functionality assessment and CDR3 repertoire analyses were done with VDJtools. CDR3 was defined according to IMGT, and analyses were limited to productive sequences using functional genes, with ORF genes and pseudogenes excluded. A custom Python script searched for identical amino acid CDR3s of major clonotypes (frequency >=5%) across all patients and controls. A one-sided non-parametric Wilcoxon test was used to compare clonotype frequencies in patients versus controls. TCRdb called clones anew from the public reads via CATT; matching DNA rows were later pooled. What appears here as the V and J calls and clone size reflects TCRdb's work, not the paper's. Present in this sample are about 1,100 delta-chain clones, less than 2% of which were seen just once. Roughly two thirds of the sample goes to the ten largest clones.

The CDR3 measures 19 amino acids from cysteine to phenylalanine. Only CDR3 DNA is held: 57 bases, read in frame from base 1. CDR1 GEAIGNYY and CDR2 EKD were looked up in the germline V gene. At the junction V is shortened by 3 bases and J by 0 bases, with 25 bases in between. For both patients and controls, peripheral blood mononuclear cells were isolated, and the genomic DNA from these cells was used for TCR sequencing. The control group, matched to the patients for age and sex, consisted of some 23 healthy adult blood donors (approximately 12 males and approximately 11 females) with a median age of nearly 65 years.

Sequenced material: blood. Here the chain combines TRDV2 and TRDJ1, with the identity of the D gene unclear. This receptor was identified in a human donor in good health. The CDR3 region: CACDPLYTLGSKYTDKLIF. The nucleotide sequence reads as follows: TGTGCCTGTGACCCTCTTTACACCTTGGGTTCTAAGTACACCGATAAACTCATCTTT.